The 32 T cell receptor beta chains presented below share a single source sample, sequenced in a study of blood T cell repertoires in COVID-19. Using immunoSEQ multiplex PCR, the repertoire was profiled, and TCRdb retains in-frame clones only, with some absent. Counted here are 40,000 or so clones, about 90% occurring once; the ten biggest clones make up less than 30%. Sequenced sample: peripheral blood. All receptors derive from a man in his fifties or sixties with active or convalescent COVID-19.

The chain combines TRBV7-9 with TRBJ2-7; possible D gene TRBD2, 6 bases. Germline V CDR1 and CDR2: SEHNR, FQNEAQ (reference sequence). The CDR3 is 15 residues long. V was trimmed by 4 bases and J by 1 base, leaving 14 bases between them. The CDR3 DNA is TGTGCCAGCAGCTCGCGCGACGGGAGTTCCTACGAGCAGTACTTC. Its protein is CASSSRDGSSYEQYF.

The table lists this clone with a count of one. The J gene is TRBJ2-1, the V gene TRBV19, with 10 bases matching TRBD2. The germline V gene has CDR1 LNHDA and CDR2 SQIVND (reference sequence). The CDR3 loop spans 16 amino acids. The junction had 11 bases not matched to a gene; V was cut back by 4 bases and J by 8 bases. CDR3 sequence: CASSTPPSGSFDEQFF. The CDR3 nucleotides read TGTGCCAGTAGTACTCCTCCTAGCGGGAGTTTTGATGAGCAGTTCTTC.

This chain uses TRBV6-4 with TRBJ1-6; weak D call: TRBD1 (5 bases). The CDR3 totals 13 residues. Germline CDR1 reads MRHNA; CDR2 reads SNTAGT. V dropped 10 bases and J dropped 3 bases, with 10 bases sitting between them. The CDR3: CAIPTVYNSPLHF. CDR3 coding DNA: TGTGCCATCCCGACAGTCTATAATTCACCCCTCCACTTT.

The chain couples TRBV20-1 to TRBJ2-1; D gene unclear. Germline values: CDR1 DFQATT, CDR2 SNEGSKA (reference sequence). V was trimmed by 5 bases and J by 7 bases, leaving 9 bases between them. The CDR3 totals 11 residues. DNA of the CDR3: TGCAGTGCTGCCCGGTTGAATGAGCAGTTCTTC. This codes for CSAARLNEQFF.

This chain joins TRBV9 and TRBJ1-6, with TRBD1 matching 8 bases. The length of the CDR3 is 15 residues. Trimming removed 3 bases from V and 5 bases from J; junction bases left unmatched: 4. The germline gives CDR1 SGDLS, CDR2 YYNGEE. Here the CDR3 reads CASSGETGDNSPLHF. In DNA form, the CDR3 reads TGTGCCAGCAGCGGGGAGACAGGGGATAATTCACCCCTCCACTTT.

J is TRBJ1-6 and V is TRBV25-1; a possible D gene is TRBD1 (6 bases). Per germline, CDR1 MGHDK and CDR2 SYGVNS. The CDR3 consists of 15 residues. The ends were cut back, 1 base at V and 9 bases at J, with 13 bases in the middle. The CDR3 here is CASSELGQKGSPLHF. Here the CDR3 DNA reads TGTGCCAGCAGTGAATTAGGACAGAAGGGTTCACCCCTCCACTTT.

This chain connects TRBV3-1 (or the pseudogene TRBV3-2) to TRBJ1-1; 9 nucleotides align to TRBD1. After removal of 1 base from V and 5 bases from J, the junction contained 5 bases not matched to a gene. Per the germline V gene, CDR1 is LGHDT and CDR2 is YNNKEL (reference sequence). The CDR3 has 15 residues. The CDR3 region is CASSQGGTGWTEAFF. In nucleotides, the CDR3 is TGTGCCAGCAGCCAAGGTGGGACAGGGTGGACTGAAGCTTTCTTT.

The rearrangement joins TRBV5-1 to TRBJ2-5; 11 nucleotides match TRBD2. In germline, CDR1 is SGHRS, CDR2 YFSETQ. CDR3 size: 15 residues. Unmatched junction bases numbered 0, after V lost 0 bases and J lost 2 bases. CDR3 loop: CASSLGLAGQETQYF. CDR3 DNA sequence: TGCGCCAGCAGCTTGGGACTAGCGGGGCAAGAGACCCAGTACTTC.

The chain links TRBV25-1 to TRBJ2-6, with TRBD1 matching 9 bases. The CDR3 covers 15 residues. V shed 7 bases and J 8 bases; nucleotides not matched to a gene: 9. Germline CDR1 reads MGHDK; CDR2 reads SYGVNS. In nucleotides, the CDR3 is TGTGCCAGCACGGGACAGGGAGGTAGGTCCAACGTCCTGACTTTC. Translated: CASTGQGGRSNVLTF.

The chain has TRBV5-4 and TRBJ2-3; D is perhaps TRBD2 (5 bases). CDR3 length equals 16 residues. Trimming cost V 2 bases and J 3 bases, with 16 bases left between them. Germline V gene sequence: CDR1 SGHNT, CDR2 YYREEE (reference sequence). The CDR3 nucleotides read TGTGCCAGCAGCTTCCGGACTGGGAGAGGAACAGATACGCAGTATTTT. This sequence encodes CASSFRTGRGTDTQYF. Looking up the rest from reference TRBV5-4 and TRBJ2-3 gives the full variable domain: ETGVTQSPTHLIKTRGQQVTLRCSSQSGHNTVSWYQQALGQGPQFIFQYYREEENGRGNFPPRFSGLQFPNYSSELNVNALELDDSALYLCASSFRTGRGTDTQYFGPGTRLTVL.

The chain combines TRBV3-1 (or the pseudogene TRBV3-2) with TRBJ2-1; the match to TRBD2 covers 13 bases. V lost 1 base and J lost 10; bases outside the gene matches: 4. The CDR3 runs 15 residues. Germline values: CDR1 LGHDT, CDR2 YNNKEL (reference sequence). The CDR3 DNA reads TGTGCCAGCAGCCAAGGACTAGCGGGAGGTCGGGAGCAGTTCTTC. Encoded protein: CASSQGLAGGREQFF.

This clone has a handful of counts. V gene TRBV28 combines with J gene TRBJ2-5; D perhaps matches TRBD1 (6 bases). Germline CDR1 reads MDHEN; CDR2 reads SYDVKM. The CDR3 extends over 13 amino acids. Trimming removed 10 bases at V and 3 bases at J, with 15 bases between. CDR3 residues: CATLQGNEETQYF. CDR3 nucleotides: TGTGCCACACTACAGGGAAATGAAGAGACCCAGTACTTC.

The V gene is TRBV29-1, the J gene TRBJ2-7; TRBD1 is a possible D gene (5 bases). Germline V CDR1 and CDR2: SQVTM, ANQGSEA. The V and J ends lost 1 base and 1 base respectively, with 17 bases between them. The CDR3 contains 16 residues. CDR3 loop: CSVEGADSSSSYEQYF. DNA of the CDR3: TGCAGCGTTGAAGGGGCTGACAGTTCGAGTTCCTACGAGCAGTACTTC.

The chain employs TRBV6-5 and TRBJ2-7, with TRBD1 matching 12 bases. Germline CDR1 MNHEY, CDR2 SVGAGI. This CDR3 spans 15 amino acids. V was pared by 8 bases and J by 3 bases, with 8 bases of the junction left unmatched. As DNA, the CDR3 is TGTGCCAGCGCACCAGGGACAGGGGGCAACTACGAGCAGTACTTC. It yields the protein CASAPGTGGNYEQYF.

V usage is TRBV10-3 and J usage is TRBJ1-5; D uncertain. V was clipped by 6 bases and J by 3 bases, with 12 bases between them. The CDR3 totals 14 residues. The germline gives CDR1 ENHRY, CDR2 SYGVKD. The CDR3: CAISKSVFNQPQHF. CDR3 sequence (DNA): TGTGCCATCAGCAAATCAGTCTTCAATCAGCCCCAGCATTTT.

The CDR3 DNA reads TGTGCCAGCAGCGTAGACCCAAGGGGAATGGGGACCGGGGAGCTGTTTTTT. This translates into CASSVDPRGMGTGELFF. The chain links TRBV9 to TRBJ2-2; weak D call: TRBD1 (5 bases). CDR1 is SGDLS and CDR2 is YYNGEE in the germline V gene. V lost 0 bases to trimming and J lost 5 bases, with 17 bases between them. The CDR3 runs to 17 residues.

Sample share makes this clone large. The rearrangement uses TRBV5-1 and TRBJ2-2, with 10 bases aligning to TRBD1. This CDR3 has 17 amino acids. The J segment lost 2 bases and the V segment lost 4 bases, leaving 8 bases of the junction unmatched. Germline V CDR1 and CDR2: SGHRS, YFSETQ. DNA for the CDR3: TGCGCCAGCAGCCAAAAAAAGACAGGGGGCAACACCGGGGAGCTGTTTTTT. Protein sequence: CASSQKKTGGNTGELFF.

This sequence joins TRBV5-1 and TRBJ2-2, with D tentatively TRBD2 (6 bases). The CDR3 has 15 amino acids. V lost 3 bases to trimming and J lost 3 bases, with 12 bases between them. Germline assignment: CDR1 SGHRS and CDR2 YFSETQ. CDR3 amino acids: CASSSTGTYTGELFF. The CDR3 nucleotides read TGCGCCAGCAGCTCAACCGGGACTTACACCGGGGAGCTGTTTTTT.

The V gene is TRBV20-1, the J gene TRBJ2-3; a possible D gene is TRBD2 (5 bases). CDR3 length: 14 amino acids. Deletions cut 3 bases from V and 2 bases from J, with 12 bases between. Germline V gene sequence: CDR1 DFQATT, CDR2 SNEGSKA (reference sequence). Here the CDR3 DNA reads TGCAGTGCTAGTTCCGAGCGGAACACAGATACGCAGTATTTT. Translated: CSASSERNTDTQYF.

This sequence joins TRBV6-2 or TRBV6-3 and TRBJ2-7; no clear D gene. The CDR3 has 11 residues. CDR1 MNHEY and CDR2 SVGEGT come from the germline V gene. Trimming removed 2 bases at V and 9 bases at J, with 8 bases between. The CDR3 region is CASSYGLLQYF. The CDR3 bases are TGTGCCAGCAGTTACGGGCTTCTGCAGTACTTC.

This chain joins TRBV5-1 and TRBJ2-1, with D unresolved. CDR1 and CDR2 (germline): SGHRS, YFSETQ. V was trimmed by 1 base and J by 7 bases, leaving 9 bases between them. The CDR3 has 13 amino acids. The chain's CDR3 is CASSLSGLNEQFF. The CDR3, as DNA: TGCGCCAGCAGCTTGTCAGGTTTGAATGAGCAGTTCTTC.

This clone came up a few times. This chain uses TRBV12-3 or TRBV12-4 with TRBJ2-7, with 9 positions matching TRBD1. The V gene end was trimmed by 3 bases and the J gene end by 5 bases; junction bases not matched to a gene: 2. The CDR3 runs 13 residues. The CDR3 DNA reads TGTGCCAGCAGTTTGTGGGACAGGGACGAGCAGTACTTC. Amino acid sequence: CASSLWDRDEQYF.

V and J are TRBV18 and TRBJ1-1; D may be TRBD1 (5 bases). Germline V lookup: CDR1 KGHSH, CDR2 LQKENI. The CDR3 consists of 14 residues. V gave up 5 bases and J gave up 5 bases, with 15 bases separating them. CDR3 DNA sequence: TGTGCCAGCTCATCGACAGTTATCCGGACTGAAGCTTTCTTT. This translates into CASSSTVIRTEAFF.

This rearrangement joins TRBV7-9 to TRBJ1-1; TRBD1 aligns across 8 bases. V was clipped by 9 bases and J by 4 bases; unmatched bases: 10. The CDR3 contains 14 residues. Germline CDR1 and CDR2: SEHNR and FQNEAQ (reference sequence). The CDR3 is CASTPQGAVTEAFF. The DNA of the CDR3 is TGTGCCAGTACACCCCAGGGGGCGGTCACTGAAGCTTTCTTT.

This clone came up once. The chain employs TRBV28 and TRBJ1-2; D may be TRBD1 (6 bases). V lost 7 bases and J 5 bases, leaving 14 bases between the germline ends. CDR1 and CDR2 from the germline V gene are MDHEN and SYDVKM. The CDR3 covers 13 residues. The CDR3 region has the DNA TGTGCCAGCACACTCGGACAGCGGTATGGCTACACCTTC. Translated, it gives CASTLGQRYGYTF.

The chain links TRBV7-9 to TRBJ2-1, with D perhaps TRBD1 (5 bases). Germline CDR1 is SEHNR and CDR2 is FQNEAQ (reference sequence). This CDR3 contains 14 residues. Trimming took off 0 bases at V and 7 bases at J, with 10 bases between the two ends. CDR3 sequence reads: CASSLAQGWNEQFF. DNA of the CDR3: TGTGCCAGCAGCTTAGCGCAGGGATGGAATGAGCAGTTCTTC.

CDR3 DNA sequence: TGCGCCAGCAGCGCAGCAGGGGCAGGGGCCAACGTCCTGACTTTC. Its translation is CASSAAGAGANVLTF. V is TRBV5-1 and J is TRBJ2-6, with D perhaps matching TRBD1 (6 bases). The V gene lost 4 bases and the J gene lost 4 bases, with 12 bases spanning the gap. In germline, CDR1 is SGHRS, CDR2 YFSETQ. The CDR3 is 15 residues long.

To note about this clone: The sample carries other DNA sequences with the same CDR3. The J gene is TRBJ1-5, the V gene TRBV28; tentative D call: TRBD1 (5 bases). V was shortened by 2 bases and J by 5 bases, with 7 bases between the two germline ends. The CDR3 loop spans 13 amino acids. Germline assignment: CDR1 MDHEN and CDR2 SYDVKM. Here the CDR3 reads CASSLQGYQPQHF. The DNA for the CDR3 is TGTGCCAGCAGTTTACAGGGTTATCAGCCCCAGCATTTT.

This chain uses TRBV19 with TRBJ2-3, with 10 bases aligning to TRBD1. Unmatched junction bases numbered 4, after V lost 3 bases and J lost 4 bases. This CDR3 spans 15 amino acids. Germline V CDR1 and CDR2: LNHDA, SQIVND (reference sequence). The CDR3 is CASSMGQGKSDTQYF. The CDR3 DNA follows: TGTGCCAGTAGTATGGGACAGGGGAAGTCAGATACGCAGTATTTT. The full variable domain, rest sourced from reference TRBV19 and TRBJ2-3, is DGGITQSPKYLFRKEGQNVTLSCEQNLNHDAMYWYRQDPGQGLRLIYYSQIVNDFQKGDIAEGYSVSREKKESFPLTVTSAQKNPTAFYLCASSMGQGKSDTQYFGPGTRLTVL.

This sequence joins TRBV5-4 and TRBJ2-7; 9 bases match TRBD1. The V and J ends lost 4 bases and 5 bases, in that order; junction bases with no gene match: 13. Looked up from germline, CDR1 is SGHNT and CDR2 is YYREEE (reference sequence). The CDR3 runs to 16 residues. The CDR3 DNA is TGTGCCAGCAGCCGCGGATACGGACAGGGGAGCAACGAGCAGTACTTC. Protein: CASSRGYGQGSNEQYF.

The chain combines TRBV11-2 with TRBJ2-4, with 8 bases that match TRBD1. The CDR3 consists of 16 residues. Trimming took 5 bases from V and 3 from J; bases not matched to a gene: 9. The germline gives CDR1 SGHAT, CDR2 FQNNGV. The CDR3 DNA reads TGTGCCAGCAGCCTAGGACAGGGTCAGGTCAAAAACATTCAGTACTTC. Translating it yields CASSLGQGQVKNIQYF.

In DNA, the CDR3 is TGTGCCAGCTCACCCTACAGAGGCGGGACAGGGATTTCCGAGCAGTACTTC. Residues: CASSPYRGGTGISEQYF. The genes are TRBV18 and TRBJ2-7; TRBD1 aligns across 9 bases. The CDR3 is 17 amino acids. Germline trimming cut 3 bases from V and 6 bases from J; bases unmatched to any gene: 15. Germline V gene sequence: CDR1 KGHSH, CDR2 LQKENI.